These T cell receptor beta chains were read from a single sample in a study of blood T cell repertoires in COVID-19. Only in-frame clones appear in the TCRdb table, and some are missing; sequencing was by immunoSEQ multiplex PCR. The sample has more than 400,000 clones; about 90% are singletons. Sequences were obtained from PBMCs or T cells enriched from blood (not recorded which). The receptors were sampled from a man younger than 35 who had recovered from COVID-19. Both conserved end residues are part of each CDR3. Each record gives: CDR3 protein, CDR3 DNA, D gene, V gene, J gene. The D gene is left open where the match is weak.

CDR3aa: CASEQGEGTEAFF
CDR3nt: TGTGCCAGTGAACAGGGGGAGGGGACTGAAGCTTTCTTT
d_gene: TRBD1
v_gene: TRBV19
j_gene: TRBJ1-1

CDR3aa: CASSFRVADNSPLHF
CDR3nt: TGTGCCAGCAGCTTCAGGGTGGCGGATAATTCACCCCTCCACTTT
d_gene: NA
v_gene: TRBV5-4
j_gene: TRBJ1-6

CDR3aa: CAISGYNEQFF
CDR3nt: TGTGCCATCTCAGGGTACAATGAGCAGTTCTTC
d_gene: NA
v_gene: TRBV19
j_gene: TRBJ2-1

CDR3aa: CASSLVAGDNEQFF
CDR3nt: TGCGCCAGCAGCTTAGTAGCGGGGGACAATGAGCAGTTCTTC
d_gene: TRBD2
v_gene: TRBV5-1
j_gene: TRBJ2-1

CDR3aa: CASSVIQGASRGNQPQHF
CDR3nt: TGTGCCAGCAGCGTTATACAGGGGGCTAGTCGAGGCAATCAGCCCCAGCATTTT
d_gene: TRBD1
v_gene: TRBV9
j_gene: TRBJ1-5

CDR3aa: CASSQDRGSATDTQYF
CDR3nt: TGTGCCAGCAGCCAAGATCGCGGCAGTGCTACAGATACGCAGTATTTT
d_gene: NA
v_gene: TRBV3-1/TRBV3-2
j_gene: TRBJ2-3

CDR3aa: CASSEGDKNIQYF
CDR3nt: TGCGCCAGCAGTGAAGGGGACAAAAACATTCAGTACTTC
d_gene: NA
v_gene: TRBV10-1
j_gene: TRBJ2-4

CDR3aa: CASSSARGAHEQYF
CDR3nt: TGTGCCAGCAGTTCGGCCAGGGGTGCCCACGAGCAGTACTTC
d_gene: NA
v_gene: TRBV6-5
j_gene: TRBJ2-7

CDR3aa: CASRPDGSSYNSPLHF
CDR3nt: TGCGCCAGCAGACCGGACGGGAGCTCCTATAATTCACCCCTCCACTTT
d_gene: NA
v_gene: TRBV5-1
j_gene: TRBJ1-6

CDR3aa: CASSPLSSSGNTIYF
CDR3nt: TGTGCCAGCAGTCCCCTGAGTAGCTCTGGAAACACCATATATTTT
d_gene: NA
v_gene: TRBV6-5
j_gene: TRBJ1-3

CDR3aa: CASSRRSEGSGYTF
CDR3nt: TGTGCCAGCAGCCGCCGCAGTGAGGGAAGTGGCTACACCTTC
d_gene: NA
v_gene: TRBV3-1/TRBV3-2
j_gene: TRBJ1-2

CDR3aa: CASSATGGVFGYTF
CDR3nt: TGTGCCAGCAGCGCGACAGGGGGCGTCTTTGGCTACACCTTC
d_gene: TRBD1
v_gene: TRBV11-2
j_gene: TRBJ1-2

CDR3aa: CASSTGSWPIPHYGYTF
CDR3nt: TGTGCCAGCAGCACGGGGAGCTGGCCGATCCCCCACTATGGCTACACCTTC
d_gene: NA
v_gene: TRBV5-6
j_gene: TRBJ1-2

CDR3aa: CASSLAGPRDHNEQFF
CDR3nt: TGTGCCAGCAGCTTAGCCGGGCCGCGGGACCACAATGAGCAGTTCTTC
d_gene: NA
v_gene: TRBV7-9
j_gene: TRBJ2-1

CDR3aa: CASSPFGGVNQPQHF
CDR3nt: TGCGCCAGCAGTCCCTTCGGGGGGGTGAATCAGCCCCAGCATTTT
d_gene: NA
v_gene: TRBV5-1
j_gene: TRBJ1-5

CDR3aa: CASSGTSNYEQYF
CDR3nt: TGTGCCAGCAGCGGCACATCCAACTACGAGCAGTACTTC
d_gene: NA
v_gene: TRBV13
j_gene: TRBJ2-7

CDR3aa: CASTPGGERTEAFF
CDR3nt: TGTGCCAGCACCCCGGGGGGAGAGAGGACTGAAGCTTTCTTT
d_gene: NA
v_gene: TRBV6-6
j_gene: TRBJ1-1